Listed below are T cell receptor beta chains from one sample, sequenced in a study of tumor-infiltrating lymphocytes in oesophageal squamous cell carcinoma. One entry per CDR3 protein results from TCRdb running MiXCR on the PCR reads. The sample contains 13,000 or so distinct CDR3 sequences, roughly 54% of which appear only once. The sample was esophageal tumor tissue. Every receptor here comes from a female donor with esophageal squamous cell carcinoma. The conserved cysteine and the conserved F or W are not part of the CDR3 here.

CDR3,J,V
ASRTEYRVDTGELF,TRBJ2-2,TRBV11-2
ASRRQGNYNEQF,TRBJ2-1,TRBV12-3/TRBV12-4
ASSHRFHEQF,-,TRBV7-2
ASSRDRGSHEQY,-,TRBV6-1
ASRGNDYEQY,TRBJ2-7,TRBV6-1
ASSGNAGVETQY,TRBJ2-5,TRBV2
ASSEGAGSTDTQY,TRBJ2-3,TRBV6-5
ASSLPLIAGDTGELF,TRBJ2-2,TRBV7-6
ASSLSGAGLSYEQY,TRBJ2-7,TRBV7-2
ASSLGVGEQF,-,TRBV7-3
ASSLVGDRGETQY,-,TRBV7-9
ASSPRTGGNRLYNEQF,TRBJ2-1,TRBV7-2
ASSLGTAKYQETQY,TRBJ2-5,TRBV7-2
ASSLEYNEQY,TRBJ2-7,TRBV28
ASSSLGAGNYGYT,TRBJ1-2,TRBV7-9
ASSRTGTNNYNEQF,TRBJ2-1,TRBV11-1
ASSYATGGYEQY,-,TRBV6-2/TRBV6-3
ASSLAQGGAEQY,-,TRBV7-8
ASSLAGSVTDTQY,TRBJ2-3,TRBV7-2
ASSPLGLSFFYGYT,-,TRBV4-2
ASSGQGTQEKLF,TRBJ1-4,TRBV6-1
ASSLSSGANVLT,TRBJ2-6,TRBV11-2
ASSVDPSSYNEQF,TRBJ2-1,TRBV6-1
ASSTNPVTGHLGQF,TRBJ2-1,TRBV7-2
ASRSGSLGELF,TRBJ2-2,TRBV12-3/TRBV12-4
ASSLRDANYGYT,TRBJ1-2,TRBV27
ASSLAGGSTDTQY,TRBJ2-3,TRBV7-9